This T cell receptor beta chain came from a study of blood T cell repertoires in COVID-19. This clone was detected only a few times. Data came from immunoSEQ multiplex PCR; TCRdb stores just in-frame clones and leaves some out. In the table there are 300,000 or so clones, about 87% of which are singletons. The CDR3 spans 16 residues. Trimming cost V 0 bases and J 6 bases, with 15 bases left between them. Looked up from germline, CDR1 is SGHDT and CDR2 is YYEEEE. The rearrangement links TRBV5-6 to TRBJ2-2; D possibly corresponds to TRBD2 (7 bases). This receptor was obtained from a woman between 35 and 50 years old with acute or convalescent COVID-19. The sequenced material came from peripheral blood. As DNA, the CDR3 is TGTGCCAGCAGCTTGGAATCGGGGGGCTCTTCCGGGGAGCTGTTTTTT. This gives the protein CASSLESGGSSGELFF.